One sample yielded the 32 T cell receptor beta chains listed below, sequenced in a study of tumor-infiltrating lymphocytes in primary liver carcinoma. A primer in the constant region served to generate TCR beta cDNA from about 470 ng of total RNA. Each TCR beta library was derived from three nested multiplex PCR rounds that employed slightly modified ARM-PCR. The two initial PCR rounds, nine to eleven cycles each, used TRBV1-TRBV30 forward and C-beta reverse primers. TCRdb passed the multiplex PCR reads through MiXCR, listing each CDR3 protein once. The data show tens of thousands of distinct CDR3 sequences, almost 80% seen once. Co-extraction of RNA and DNA was performed on about 20-32 mg of unsorted bulk tissue. Specimen: liver tumor tissue from sampling region 4. Subset here: tumor region T4, right-lateral pole. The receptor set was obtained from a woman in her twenties or thirties with primary liver carcinoma and hepatitis B virus infection.

About this clonotype itself: At one end the junction does not follow the germline gene, possibly because of a read error. The V gene is TRBV4-3, the J gene TRBJ1-2, with D uncertain. The CDR3 spans 14 residues. Germline-derived CDR1 and CDR2 are LGHNA and YSLEER. The CDR3 loop is CASVAELEIYGYTF. In DNA form, the CDR3 reads TGTGCCAGCGTCGCTGAGTTGGAGATCTATGGCTACACCTTC.

Note on this clonotype: Without the conserved terminal phenylalanine or tryptophan, this CDR3 likely stems from a read error. The DNA is left out, because the CDR3 cannot be placed on it with certainty; the CDR3 is given as TCRdb lists it. The J gene is TRBJ2-5, the V gene TRBV12-3 or TRBV12-4; the table names TRBD1, a call not compared with the DNA. From its first to its last residue, the CDR3 has 15 amino acids. CDR3 in amino acids: CTSSTYPGSEETQNS.

This clonotype was counted once. At one boundary the junction diverges from the germline segment, which might be a read error. The chain has TRBV11-2 and TRBJ2-7; no definite D call. Germline values: CDR1 SGHAT, CDR2 FQNNGV. The CDR3 is 14 amino acids. The CDR3 here is CASSSRTGTYEQYF. The CDR3 DNA is TGTGCCAGCAGCTCTCGGACGGGTACCTACGAGCAGTATTTC.

To note about this clonotype: The junction shows a germline mismatch at one end, possibly a read error. V is TRBV11-3 and J is TRBJ2-1; D is unresolved. The CDR3 contains 17 residues. Germline CDR1 SGHNT, CDR2 YENEEA. The CDR3 bases are TGTGCCAGCAGCTTAGATCTGGCATGGAGCTCCTACAGCGAGCAGTCATTC. As protein: CASSLDLAWSSYSEQSF. Supplemented by reference TRBV11-3 and TRBJ2-1, the full variable domain reads EAGVVQSPRYKIIEKKQPVAFWCNPISGHNTLYWYLQNLGQGPELLIRYENEEAVDDSQLPKDRFSAERLKGVDSTLKIQPAELGDSAVYLCASSLDLAWSSYSEQSFGPGTRLTVL.

This rearrangement joins TRBV10-3 to TRBJ2-1; weak D call: TRBD2 (5 bases). CDR1 is ENHRY and CDR2 is SYGVKD in the germline V gene. Trimming stripped 7 bases from V and 11 bases from J, with 21 bases between. CDR3 length: 14 amino acids. The CDR3 reads CAITPTATRDKQFF. The CDR3 region has the DNA TGTGCCATCACTCCCACGGCGACTCGGGATAAGCAGTTCTTC.

CDR3 DNA sequence: TGTGCGAGCCGACAGCTTAATGGGCAATTCTTC. It specifies CASRQLNGQFF. The V gene is TRBV11-2, the J gene TRBJ2-1; weak D call: TRBD1 (5 bases). The CDR3 covers 11 residues. Looked up from germline, CDR1 is SGHAT and CDR2 is FQNNGV.

In the case of this clonotype: The germline gene is not matched at one end of the junction; a read error may be the cause. The chain has TRBV12-3 or TRBV12-4 and TRBJ2-1, with 7 bases aligning to TRBD2. The CDR3 length is 15 residues. The CDR3: CANRLSGASGLEQFF. For the CDR3, the DNA is TGTGCCAACAGACTGTCCGGGGCTAGCGGACTTGAGCAATTCTTC.

J is TRBJ2-2 and V is TRBV7-9; no clear D gene. The germline V gene encodes CDR1 SEHNR and CDR2 FQNEAQ (reference sequence). Trimming stripped 3 bases from V and 9 bases from J, with 20 bases between. This CDR3 has 16 amino acids. The chain's CDR3 is CASSFGPGVKPRELFF. The CDR3 region has the DNA TGTGCCAGCAGCTTCGGACCGGGCGTCAAACCCAGGGAGCTGTTTTTT.

This clonotype qualifies as medium-sized. The chain combines TRBV4-1 with TRBJ2-2; D tentatively reads TRBD1 or TRBD2 (6 bases each). Germline V lookup: CDR1 MGHRA, CDR2 YSYEKL. V gave up 1 base and J gave up 0 bases, with 9 bases separating them. The CDR3 spans 16 residues. CDR3 amino acids: CASSQGGAPNTGELFF. CDR3 DNA sequence: TGCGCCAGCAGCCAAGGGGGGGCTCCGAACACCGGGGAGCTGTTTTTT.

By sample share, this clonotype is medium-sized. J is TRBJ2-3 and V is TRBV28, with 7 bases identical to TRBD1. Germline V gene lookup returns CDR1 MDHEN and CDR2 SYDVKM. V trimming: 4 bases; J trimming: 2 bases; junction bases outside the gene matches: 3. This CDR3 is built from 14 residues. The CDR3 DNA is TGTGCCAGCAGTTGGACAGGATTCACAGATACGCAGTATTTT. It is translated as CASSWTGFTDTQYF.

Worth noting for this clonotype: Given the absence of the conserved phenylalanine or tryptophan at the CDR3 end, a read error is likely. The rearrangement uses TRBV6-5 and TRBJ1-1; no reliable D call. Trimming pared 2 bases from V and 10 bases from J, leaving 8 bases between. The germline gives CDR1 MNHEY, CDR2 SVGAGI. The CDR3 has 11 amino acids. The chain's CDR3 is CASSYADVAFY. CDR3 bases: TGTGCCAGCAGTTACGCAGATGTAGCTTTCTAT.

Regarding this clonotype: No conserved phenylalanine or tryptophan ends this CDR3, so it is likely a read error. The DNA is omitted, as the CDR3 cannot be located on it reliably, and the CDR3 follows TCRdb's listing. This CDR3 reads CTISESAAGAYNEQSL. The chain combines TRBV10-3 with TRBJ2-1; the listed D gene, TRBD2, was not tested against the DNA. The germline gives CDR1 ENHRY, CDR2 SYGVKD. Inclusive of both ends, the CDR3 amounts to 16 amino acids.

On this clonotype: This sequence may be a read error, since a much larger clone differs from it by one base. V gene TRBV5-1 combines with J gene TRBJ2-7; 7 bases are shared with TRBD1. The CDR3 is 15 amino acids. Germline assignment: CDR1 SGHRS and CDR2 YFSETQ. CDR3 nucleotides: TGCGCCAGCAGTTTTTCGACAGGGAACACCTACAAGCAGTACTTC. Its translation is CASSFSTGNTYKQYF.

The chain couples TRBV21-1 to TRBJ2-2; TRBD1 reflects the table's D call only, with no check against the DNA. TRBV21-1 is a known pseudogene. The CDR3 covers 16 residues. This CDR3 reads CASSKKDRARSGELFF. The DNA of the CDR3 is TGTGCCAGCAGCAAGAAGGACAGGGCCCGCAGCGGGGAGCTTTTTTTT.

On this clonotype itself: The limits of the CDR3 on the DNA are not certain, so only TCRdb's listed CDR3 is given. The chain is built from TRBV4-1 and TRBJ2-3; TRBD1 is the table's D call and was not checked against the DNA. In germline, CDR1 is MGHRA, CDR2 YSYEKL. With termini counted, the CDR3 has 16 amino acids. This chain's CDR3 is CASSQVGTGNIDTQCF.

Concerning this clonotype: A read error may produce the germline difference seen at one junction end. The chain has TRBV4-3 and TRBJ2-3; D not resolved. The CDR3 covers 18 residues. Germline CDR1 reads LGHNA; CDR2 reads YSLEER. The CDR3 coding sequence is TGCACCAGCAGCCAGTCAGTCTGGCTGGGTGAACCCGATGATACGCAGTATTTT. Translating it yields CTSSQSVWLGEPDDTQYF.

The rearrangement links TRBV11-2 to TRBJ1-1, with 7 bases that match TRBD1. With 5 bases clipped from V and 3 bases from J, the junction kept 12 bases outside the gene matches. The CDR3 covers 16 residues. Looked up from germline, CDR1 is SGHAT and CDR2 is FQNNGV. The CDR3, as DNA: TGTGCCAGCAGCCTACATCCTACAGGGGTCGACACTGAAGCTTTCTTT. Translation: CASSLHPTGVDTEAFF.

Sample share makes this clonotype large (0.1 to 1%). The gene calls are TRBV6-5 and TRBJ1-6; D ambiguous. The germline gives CDR1 MNHEY, CDR2 SVGAGI. The CDR3 covers 15 residues. The germline V and J ends were trimmed by 6 bases and 9 bases, with 18 bases remaining between them. CDR3 sequence reads: CASRERSAPLSPLHF. CDR3 nucleotides: TGTGCCAGCAGGGAAAGGAGTGCCCCCCTTTCACCCCTCCACTTT.

Turning to this clonotype: Because it lacks the conserved phenylalanine or tryptophan at the end, this CDR3 is likely a read error. This chain joins TRBV11-2 and TRBJ1-2; D gene uncertain. The CDR3 extends over 14 amino acids. Germline CDR1 is SGHAT and CDR2 is FQNNGV. The CDR3 is CASSLAFLFGGYTL. The CDR3, as DNA: TGTGCCAGTAGCTTAGCATTCCTGTTTGGCGGCTACACCTTA.

Regarding this clonotype: One end of the junction fails to match germline, which may point to a read error. This chain connects TRBV28 to TRBJ1-2; D call uncertain. This CDR3 contains 16 residues. Germline lookup yields CDR1 MDHEN and CDR2 SYDVKM. CDR3 sequence (DNA): TGTACCAGCAGTTTAACGGCAGCGGAAAAAATCTATGACTACACCTTC. Protein product: CTSSLTAAEKIYDYTF.

As concerns this clonotype: A read error is likely, as this CDR3 ends without the conserved phenylalanine or tryptophan. The DNA is left out, because the CDR3 cannot be placed on it with certainty; the CDR3 is given as TCRdb lists it. The rearrangement links TRBV11-2 to TRBJ2-5. 12 amino acids form the CDR3, both terminal residues included. CDR1 SGHAT and CDR2 FQNNGV come from the germline V gene. CDR3 sequence: CASSLGLETQFY.

In the case of this clonotype: At one end, the junction sequence differs from germline, possibly due to a read error. The chain uses TRBV12-3 or TRBV12-4 and TRBJ1-1; possibly TRBD1 for D (6 bases). This CDR3 contains 17 residues. CDR3 nucleotide sequence: TGTCCCAGCAGCCCTGTCCCGGGACATGGGACGGGCACTGAAGCTTTCTTT. Amino acid sequence: CPSSPVPGHGTGTEAFF.

This clonotype showed up just once. One junction end disagrees with the germline gene, perhaps due to a read error. The rearrangement uses TRBV4-3 and TRBJ2-1; tentative D call: TRBD2 (6 bases). The length of the CDR3 is 16 residues. In germline, CDR1 is LGHNA, CDR2 YSLEER. As DNA, the CDR3 is TGCGCCAGCAGCCAAGATGCGGGAAGCTCTTGCAATGAGCAGTTCTTT. It codes for CASSQDAGSSCNEQFF.

A word on this clonotype: Compared with germline, one end of the junction differs, possibly owing to a read error. The DNA for the CDR3 is TGTGCCAGTAGCCCCGATCCCCAACTGAACACCGGGGAGCTGCTATTT. It codes for CASSPDPQLNTGELLF. The rearrangement uses TRBV11-2 and TRBJ2-2, with TRBD2 as a possible D gene (5 bases). In germline, CDR1 is SGHAT, CDR2 FQNNGV. The CDR3 covers 16 residues.

Concerning this clonotype itself: The germline gene is not matched at one end of the junction; a read error may be the cause. V and J are TRBV29-1 and TRBJ1-1, with no clear D. Germline CDR1 SQVTM, CDR2 ANQGSEA. The CDR3 is 12 amino acids. The CDR3 DNA reads as TGCAACGTCGAGATAGGGAGCACTGTAGCTTTCTTT. Protein product: CNVEIGSTVAFF.

On this clonotype: No conserved phenylalanine or tryptophan ends this CDR3, so it is likely a read error. The CDR3 DNA reads as TGTGTCAGCAGCCCAAGGGAGACGTCGAGCACAGATACGCAGTATCTT. It translates to CVSSPRETSSTDTQYL. The chain is built from TRBV11-2 and TRBJ2-3; D may be TRBD2 (5 bases). The CDR3 consists of 16 residues. Germline V gives CDR1 SGHAT, CDR2 FQNNGV.

CDR3 protein: CASSSPDLPPSTDTQYF. CDR3 nucleotides: TGTGCCAGCAGCTCCCCGGACTTACCCCCTAGCACAGATACGCAGTATTTT. This sequence joins TRBV11-2 and TRBJ2-3; maybe TRBD2 (5 bases). The CDR3 has 17 amino acids. Germline loops: CDR1 SGHAT, CDR2 FQNNGV. The V end was cut by 4 bases, the J end by 0 bases, with 17 bases between.

Comment on this clonotype: At one of its ends the junction is not consistent with the germline gene, which may arise from a read error. This chain uses TRBV11-2 with TRBJ2-7; weak D call: TRBD1 (5 bases). The germline V gene encodes CDR1 SGHAT and CDR2 FQNNGV. This CDR3 is built from 13 residues. CDR3 DNA sequence: TGTGCCAGCAGCCCCGTGGACACCTACGAGCAGTGCTTC. This translates into CASSPVDTYEQCF.

To note about this clonotype: Since no conserved phenylalanine or tryptophan closes the CDR3, a read error is the likely cause. The V call is TRBV6-1, the J call TRBJ1-2, with D uncertain. The CDR3 contains 18 residues. Germline V gene sequence: CDR1 MNHNS, CDR2 SASEGT. The CDR3 DNA reads TGCGCCAGCAGTGAACGGTTCCTGGTCCCTAGATCTAACTATGGCTACACCCTC. As protein: CASSERFLVPRSNYGYTL.

Comment on this clonotype: This likely comes from a read error, as the CDR3 has no conserved phenylalanine or tryptophan at its end. The J gene is TRBJ2-1, the V gene TRBV10-3; no clear D gene. Germline values: CDR1 ENHRY, CDR2 SYGVKD. The V end lost 5 bases, the J end lost 8 bases, and 16 bases lay between the germline ends. This CDR3 region has 14 residues. The CDR3: CAISPTAARDEQFL. The DNA for the CDR3 is TGTGCCATCAGTCCCACGGCGGCCCGAGATGAGCAGTTCTTA.

A word on this clonotype: The germline gene is not matched at one end of the junction; a read error may be the cause. The V call is TRBV11-2, the J call TRBJ1-4; 7 nucleotides line up with TRBD1. Per germline, CDR1 SGHAT and CDR2 FQNNGV. The CDR3 loop spans 12 amino acids. DNA of the CDR3: TGTGACAGCAGCCCCAGGGGGGGAAAACTATTTTTT. It is translated as CDSSPRGGKLFF. The whole variable domain, filled in from reference TRBV11-2 and TRBJ1-4, reads EAGVAQSPRYKIIEKRQSVAFWCNPISGHATLYWYQQILGQGPKLLIQFQNNGVVDDSQLPKDRFSAERLKGVDSTLKIQPAKLEDSAVYLCDSSPRGGKLFFGSGTQLSVL.

A word on this clonotype: A read error may account for a junction end that differs from germline. The V call is TRBV11-2, the J call TRBJ2-7; D gene uncertain. Germline assignment: CDR1 SGHAT and CDR2 FQNNGV. The length of the CDR3 is 12 residues. CDR3 bases: TGTGTCAGCCGCATAGAGTACCATGAGCAGTACTTC. Residues: CVSRIEYHEQYF.